This TCR beta chain is from a study of technical replicates of blood from several donors. Data came from immunoSEQ multiplex PCR; TCRdb stores just in-frame clones and leaves some out. Counted here are approximately 49,000 clones, 92% occurring once; the ten biggest clones make up about 3.9%. The CDR3 length is 14 residues. V dropped 6 bases and J dropped 4; count of bases not matched to a gene: 9. Germline V gene lookup returns CDR1 MNHEY and CDR2 SVGAGI. V is TRBV6-5 and J is TRBJ2-7; the match to TRBD1 covers 7 bases. The sequencing sample was made of PBMCs. The TCR originated in a human donor in good health. Some clones in this sample may be carry-over from other donors' samples. CDR3 sequence: CASSRYTGVYEQYF. The CDR3 DNA reads as TGTGCCAGCAGCCGTTACACAGGGGTTTACGAGCAGTACTTC.